This TCR beta chain stems from a study of human T cells and chemical hapten exposure. Broader study findings: Counts of TCRs expanded at PT1 correlated positively with patch test score. TCRs above 1 in 1000 frequency did not change with DPC sensitization.

CDR1 is MNHNY and CDR2 is SVGAGI in the germline V gene (reference sequence). With 6 bases removed from V and 0 bases from J, the gap between germline ends came to 12 bases. The CDR3 covers 16 residues. How the authors handled the data: Sequenced samples showed a median of around 100,000 TCRs each, with counts running from approximately 20,000 to 700,000. TCRdb analysed the RACE reads with MiXCR anew, one entry per CDR3 protein. The V and J calls and clone size come from TCRdb's table, not from the authors' own analysis. The sample gives approximately 80,000 distinct CDR3 sequences, 13% of which show up once; approximately 5% is in the top ten. This clonotype was seen ten or more times. The antigen remains unidentified. Specified time point: patch test 3, about 24 weeks after DPC sensitization. This sample's treatment: therapeutic diphenylcyclopropenone sensitization with weekly scalp DPC.

The sequence came from a woman between 50 and 59 years old with alopecia areata. Some clones in this sample may be carry-over from other donors' samples. The gene calls are TRBV6-6 and TRBJ1-6; D may be TRBD1 (5 bases). Here the sequenced sample was whole blood, taken in connection with sensitization to the hapten diphenylcyclopropenone (DPC). CDR3 sequence: CASRSDRSSYNSPLHF. DNA for the CDR3: TGTGCCAGCAGATCCGACAGAAGCTCCTATAATTCACCCCTCCACTTT.